The 5 T cell receptor beta chains below were found in one sample sequenced in a study of T cell changes during pregnancy in multiple sclerosis. TCRdb's table, derived via immunoSEQ multiplex PCR, lists solely in-frame clones and lacks some. The table has some 60,000 clones, about 89% seen once. Sequencing used CD4+ T cells from peripheral blood mononuclear cells, obtained in the first trimester of pregnancy. These receptor sequences come from a female donor with multiple sclerosis, enrolled in a pregnancy study.

The chain carries TRBV4-3 and TRBJ1-6; D might be TRBD1 (6 bases). V dropped 3 bases and J dropped 9 bases, with 9 bases sitting between them. Germline CDR1 LGHNA, CDR2 YSLEER. There are 13 residues in the CDR3. CDR3 DNA: TGCGCCAGCAGCCAGACGACAGGTTCACCCCTCCACTTT. Encoded protein: CASSQTTGSPLHF.

This rearrangement joins TRBV29-1 to TRBJ2-5; possible D gene TRBD2, 6 bases. The germline V gene encodes CDR1 SQVTM and CDR2 ANQGSEA. CDR3 length equals 14 residues. Trimming removed 1 base at V and 5 bases at J, with 14 bases between. The CDR3 spells CSVEGVRGGETQYF. The CDR3 DNA reads TGCAGCGTTGAAGGCGTGCGGGGCGGGGAGACCCAGTACTTC. Together with reference TRBV29-1 and TRBJ2-5, the CDR3 gives the full variable domain: SAVISQKPSRDICQRGTSLTIQCQVDSQVTMMFWYRQQPGQSLTLIATANQGSEATYESGFVIDKFPISRPNLTFSTLTVSNMSPEDSSIYLCSVEGVRGGETQYFGPGTRLLVL.

The CDR3 nucleotides are TGTGCCAGCTCACCTCCCCTGTCGAGCGCCTCTGGAAACACCATATATTTT. Translation: CASSPPLSSASGNTIYF. The chain joins TRBV18 to TRBJ1-3; D is uncertain. The V and J ends lost 3 bases and 0 bases respectively, with 15 bases between them. Germline assignment: CDR1 KGHSH and CDR2 LQKENI. CDR3 length: 17 residues.

This clone was detected once. The genes are TRBV6-6 and TRBJ1-1, with no clear D. The CDR3 contains 13 residues. Per the germline V gene, CDR1 is MNHNY and CDR2 is SVGAGI (reference sequence). The V end lost 7 bases, the J end lost 5 bases, and 14 bases lay between the germline ends. Here the CDR3 reads CASTTRTGTEAFF. The CDR3 bases are TGTGCCAGCACCACCCGGACGGGGACTGAAGCTTTCTTT.

The V gene is TRBV7-8, the J gene TRBJ1-3; D unresolved. The germline V and J ends were trimmed by 5 bases and 6 bases, with 11 bases remaining between them. The CDR3 is 13 amino acids. Per germline, CDR1 SGHVS and CDR2 FQNEAQ. CDR3 residues: CASSVGGVNTIYF. CDR3 nucleotides: TGTGCCAGCAGCGTGGGAGGTGTAAACACCATATATTTT.